These 20 T cell receptor beta chains share one sample of origin, sequenced in a study of blood T cell repertoires in COVID-19. Using immunoSEQ multiplex PCR, the repertoire was profiled, and TCRdb retains in-frame clones only, with some absent. The sample gives about 250,000 clones, 75% to 90% of which show up once; roughly 4.3% is in the top ten. The sample consisted of PBMCs or T cells enriched from blood (not recorded which). These receptors were taken from a woman younger than 45 who had recovered from COVID-19.

This sequence joins TRBV3-1 (or the pseudogene TRBV3-2) and TRBJ2-7, with D possibly matching TRBD1 (5 bases). The germline CDR1 and CDR2 sequences are LGHDT and YNNKEL (reference sequence). V was clipped by 1 base and J by 1 base, with 8 bases between them. The CDR3 has 14 residues. CDR3 DNA sequence: TGTGCCAGCAGCCAAGCCCCAGGGTCCTACGAGCAGTACTTC. This translates into CASSQAPGSYEQYF.

The rearrangement uses TRBV2 and TRBJ1-4; D possibly corresponds to TRBD1 (6 bases). Germline V CDR1 and CDR2: SNHLY, FYNNEI. Between the trimmed V and J ends, which lost 6 bases and 4 bases, there was a span of 15 bases. CDR3 size: 15 residues. CDR3 sequence (DNA): TGTGCCAGCAGATCTGGACAGACCAATAATGAAAAACTGTTTTTT. This encodes CASRSGQTNNEKLFF.

The genes are TRBV2 and TRBJ2-3; D is possibly TRBD2 (5 bases). The length of the CDR3 is 13 residues. The germline gives CDR1 SNHLY, CDR2 FYNNEI. V lost 7 bases, J lost 2 bases, and 10 bases lay in between. CDR3 protein: CASIGGLTDTQYF. CDR3 in DNA: TGTGCCAGCATCGGCGGACTCACAGATACGCAGTATTTT.

This chain links TRBV30 with TRBJ1-6, with D tentatively TRBD1 (5 bases). The CDR3 loop spans 14 amino acids. The germline CDR1 and CDR2 sequences are GTSNPN and SVGIG (reference sequence). Trimming took 0 bases from V and 7 from J, leaving 10 bases between them. The CDR3 sequence: CAWSVSRGNSPLHF. In DNA form, the CDR3 reads TGTGCCTGGAGTGTAAGTAGGGGAAATTCACCCCTCCACTTT.

This chain uses TRBV2 with TRBJ2-1, with 7 bases fitting TRBD2. Unmatched junction bases numbered 17, after V lost 7 bases and J lost 8 bases. The CDR3 has 16 amino acids. Per germline, CDR1 SNHLY and CDR2 FYNNEI. The CDR3 coding sequence is TGTGCCAGCACCGACACCTCTAGCGGTCCGAGCCATGAGCAGTTCTTC. Protein product: CASTDTSSGPSHEQFF. Full variable domain (rest looked up from reference TRBV2 and TRBJ2-1): EPEVTQTPSHQVTQMGQEVILRCVPISNHLYFYWYRQILGQKVEFLVSFYNNEISEKSEIFDDQFSVERPDGSNFTLKIRSTKLEDSAMYFCASTDTSSGPSHEQFFGPGTRLTVL.

This chain joins TRBV10-3 and TRBJ1-2; D unresolved. This CDR3 has 20 amino acids. V gave up 3 bases and J gave up 0 bases, with 26 bases separating them. Germline loops: CDR1 ENHRY, CDR2 SYGVKD. The CDR3 DNA follows: TGTGCCATCAGTGATCTTTCCCGGCCCGGCGAGGCGAAAGCTAACTATGGCTACACCTTC. This codes for CAISDLSRPGEAKANYGYTF.

CDR3 region: CASSLQGAKGTEAFF. For the CDR3, the DNA is TGCGCCAGCAGCTTGCAGGGGGCGAAAGGGACTGAAGCTTTCTTT. The V call is TRBV5-1, the J call TRBJ1-1; TRBD1 aligns across 8 bases. This CDR3 has 15 residues. After removal of 1 base from V and 5 bases from J, the junction contained 7 bases not matched to a gene. Germline V CDR1 and CDR2: SGHRS, YFSETQ.

This chain joins TRBV28 and TRBJ1-1; 9 bases line up with TRBD1. The CDR3 is made up of 15 amino acids. V dropped 4 bases and J dropped 5; count of bases not matched to a gene: 8. CDR1 and CDR2 (germline): MDHEN, SYDVKM. CDR3 region: CASSSASTGGTEAFF. For the CDR3, the DNA is TGTGCCAGCAGTTCGGCCTCGACAGGGGGGACTGAAGCTTTCTTT. The variable domain in full, completed from reference TRBV28 and TRBJ1-1, reads DVKVTQSSRYLVKRTGEKVFLECVQDMDHENMFWYRQDPGLGLRLIYFSYDVKMKEKGDIPEGYSVSREKKERFSLILESASTNQTSMYLCASSSASTGGTEAFFGQGTRLTVV.

This sequence joins TRBV4-2 and TRBJ1-4, with 7 nucleotides matching TRBD1. The J segment lost 5 bases and the V segment lost 1 base, leaving 4 bases of the junction unmatched. The CDR3 sequence is 15 residues long. In germline, CDR1 is LGHNA, CDR2 YNFKEQ. This CDR3 is CASSQGQGTNEKLFF. CDR3 coding DNA: TGTGCCAGCAGCCAAGGACAGGGAACGAATGAAAAACTGTTTTTT.

V gene TRBV7-2 combines with J gene TRBJ1-5; possible D gene TRBD1, 5 bases. The germline gives CDR1 SGHTA, CDR2 FQGNSA. V was pared by 4 bases and J by 5 bases, with 12 bases between. The CDR3 length is 14 residues. The CDR3 protein is CASSSQWGDQPQHF. The CDR3 region has the DNA TGTGCCAGCAGCTCACAGTGGGGGGATCAGCCCCAGCATTTT. The complete variable domain, with remaining parts taken from reference TRBV7-2 and TRBJ1-5, reads GAGVSQSPSNKVTEKGKDVELRCDPISGHTALYWYRQSLGQGLEFLIYFQGNSAPDKSGLPSDRFSAERTGGSVSTLTIQRTQQEDSAVYLCASSSQWGDQPQHFGDGTRLSIL.

The rearrangement links TRBV12-5 to TRBJ2-4, with D possibly being TRBD1 (5 bases). This CDR3 is built from 17 residues. CDR1 is LGHNT, CDR2 FRNRAP, per germline. V was pared by 2 bases and J by 2 bases, with 16 bases between. The CDR3 loop reads CASGLPEAGHSKNIQYF. In DNA, the CDR3 is TGTGCTAGTGGTTTGCCCGAGGCAGGGCATTCCAAAAACATTCAGTACTTC. The whole variable domain, remainder taken from reference TRBV12-5 and TRBJ2-4, is DARVTQTPRHKVTEMGQEVTMRCQPILGHNTVFWYRQTMMQGLELLAYFRNRAPLDDSGMPKDRFSAEMPDATLATLKIQPSEPRDSAVYFCASGLPEAGHSKNIQYFGAGTRLSVL.

The CDR3 sequence: CATGDRTDSNYGYTF. CDR3 nucleotides: TGTGCCACCGGAGACCGGACAGACTCTAACTATGGCTACACCTTC. The chain links TRBV24-1 to TRBJ1-2, with D possibly being TRBD1 (6 bases). CDR3 length: 15 residues. Trimming removed 9 bases from V and 0 bases from J, with 16 bases in between. Germline-derived CDR1 and CDR2 are KGHDR and SFDVKD.

This rearrangement joins TRBV6-5 to TRBJ1-3; 7 nucleotides line up with TRBD1. CDR1 and CDR2 (germline): MNHEY, SVGAGI. After removal of 6 bases from V and 0 bases from J, the junction contained 5 bases not matched to a gene. The CDR3 is made up of 15 amino acids. The CDR3 DNA reads as TGTGCCAGCAGCGTGGGACAGTACTCTGGAAACACCATATATTTT. It yields the protein CASSVGQYSGNTIYF.

The chain joins TRBV19 to TRBJ2-1; 9 bases align to TRBD2. Germline-derived CDR1 and CDR2 are LNHDA and SQIVND (reference sequence). The CDR3 extends over 15 amino acids. After removal of 1 base from V and 6 bases from J, the junction contained 4 bases not matched to a gene. The chain's CDR3 is CASSIVGTSFNEQFF. For the CDR3, the DNA is TGTGCCAGTAGTATAGTAGGGACTAGCTTCAATGAGCAGTTCTTC.

The chain is built from TRBV24-1 and TRBJ1-5, with D possibly TRBD1 on 6 matching bases. The CDR3 extends over 14 amino acids. The germline V gene has CDR1 KGHDR and CDR2 SFDVKD. Trimming shortened V by 9 bases and J by 1 base, and 12 bases separated the two germline ends. The CDR3: CATGGDGSNQPQHF. The CDR3 nucleotides are TGTGCCACCGGGGGCGATGGGAGCAATCAGCCCCAGCATTTT.

This clone came up a few times. The chain couples TRBV29-1 to TRBJ1-2, with a tentative D call TRBD1 (5 bases). Trimming cost V 6 bases and J 0 bases, with 14 bases left between them. This CDR3 is 14 amino acids long. CDR1 and CDR2 from the germline V gene are SQVTM and ANQGSEA. This CDR3 reads CSVHHGGTNYGYTF. Written as DNA, the CDR3 is TGCAGCGTCCATCATGGGGGGACTAACTATGGCTACACCTTC.

V and J are TRBV24-1 and TRBJ1-5, with 9 bases that match TRBD1. Germline V lookup: CDR1 KGHDR, CDR2 SFDVKD. This CDR3 comprises 17 residues. V trimming: 5 bases; J trimming: 0 bases; junction bases outside the gene matches: 7. CDR3: CATSGHTGGYSNQPQHF. CDR3 coding DNA: TGTGCCACCAGTGGTCATACAGGGGGCTATAGCAATCAGCCCCAGCATTTT.

This chain joins TRBV30 and TRBJ2-2, with 8 positions matching TRBD1. Per the germline V gene, CDR1 is GTSNPN and CDR2 is SVGIG (reference sequence). V was pared by 3 bases and J by 6 bases, with 9 bases of the junction left unmatched. This CDR3 is built from 15 residues. The CDR3 DNA is TGTGCCTGGAGGGCCACTCCAGGGGGCCCCGGGGAGCTGTTTTTT. Amino acid sequence: CAWRATPGGPGELFF.

In regard to this clone: Other DNA sequences in the same sample also yield this CDR3. This sequence joins TRBV18 and TRBJ2-7; TRBD1 matches 8 bases. The CDR3 runs to 14 residues. V dropped 3 bases and J dropped 2; count of bases not matched to a gene: 3. Looked up from germline, CDR1 is KGHSH and CDR2 is LQKENI. In DNA form, the CDR3 reads TGTGCCAGCTCACCCGGGACAGGAGCCTACGAGCAGTACTTC. Translating gives CASSPGTGAYEQYF.

The rearrangement links TRBV5-1 to TRBJ1-2, with 7 bases identical to TRBD1. Per the germline V gene, CDR1 is SGHRS and CDR2 is YFSETQ. After removal of 5 bases from V and 2 bases from J, the junction contained 9 bases not matched to a gene. The CDR3 loop spans 15 amino acids. CDR3 region: CASSYRTGQNYGYTF. CDR3 bases: TGCGCCAGCAGTTATAGGACAGGCCAAAACTATGGCTACACCTTC.